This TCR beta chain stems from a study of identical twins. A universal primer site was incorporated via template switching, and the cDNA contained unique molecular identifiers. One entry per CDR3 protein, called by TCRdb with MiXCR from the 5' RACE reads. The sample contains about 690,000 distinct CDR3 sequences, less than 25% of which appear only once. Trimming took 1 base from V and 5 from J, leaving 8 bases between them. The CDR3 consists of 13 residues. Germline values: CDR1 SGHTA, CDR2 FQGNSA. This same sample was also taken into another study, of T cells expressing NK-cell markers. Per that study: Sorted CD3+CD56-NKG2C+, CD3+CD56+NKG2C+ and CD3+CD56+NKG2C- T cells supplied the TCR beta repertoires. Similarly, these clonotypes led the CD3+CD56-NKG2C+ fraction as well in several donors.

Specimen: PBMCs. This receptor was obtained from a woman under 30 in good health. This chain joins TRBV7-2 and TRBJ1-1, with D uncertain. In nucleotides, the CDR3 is TGTGCCAGCAGCTTAGGGTGGAGGACTGAAGCTTTCTTT. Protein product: CASSLGWRTEAFF.